This TCR beta chain was identified during a study of Graves' ophthalmopathy and Graves' hyperthyroidism. Whole-study results and caveats: The model's ophthalmopathy progression predictions had roughly 71% sensitivity and 72% to 75% specificity. Detected in blood as well were most expanded thyroid clonotypes with frequency above 0.001.

Diagnosis used clinical symptoms, serum thyroxine, TRAb, thyroid ultrasound and orbital computed tomography. This clonotype was seen many times. The antigen is unknown. As the template, RNA transcripts were used to amplify TCR beta CDR3 regions. First-round RT-PCR relied on HTBI primers, and a second-round multiplex PCR came next. TCRdb passed the multiplex PCR reads through MiXCR, listing each CDR3 protein once. The sample lists 350,000 to 450,000 distinct CDR3 sequences, 15% to 20% occurring once. This CDR3 is built from 14 residues. In germline, CDR1 is PRHDT, CDR2 FYEKMQ (reference sequence). V was clipped by 2 bases and J by 6 bases, with 13 bases between them.

The sample taken for sequencing was peripheral blood. This receptor was identified in a woman younger than 30 with Graves' ophthalmopathy. The chain links TRBV13 to TRBJ1-2; D is unresolved. CDR3 in amino acids: CASSLRTFTDGYTF. The DNA of the CDR3 is TGTGCCAGCAGCTTAAGAACATTCACAGATGGCTACACCTTC.